These 5 T cell receptor beta chains were sequenced from one sample in a study of OX40 agonist ivuxolimab in advanced cancers. Some clones are missing from TCRdb's copy, which holds only in-frame ones; the method was immunoSEQ multiplex PCR. The sample contains around 71,000 clones, around 87% of which appear only once. The source was CD4+ or CD8+ T cells sorted from blood, collected in a trial of the OX40 agonist ivuxolimab. These receptors all stem from an adult with an advanced solid tumor such as melanoma, head and neck, liver or kidney cancer.

The chain joins TRBV5-1 to TRBJ2-5; the match to TRBD1 covers 8 bases. The CDR3 is made up of 14 amino acids. Germline CDR1 reads SGHRS; CDR2 reads YFSETQ. V trimming: 0 bases; J trimming: 3 bases; junction bases outside the gene matches: 1. The CDR3 DNA follows: TGCGCCAGCAGCTTGGCAGGGGGCGAAGAGACCCAGTACTTC. It is translated as CASSLAGGEETQYF.

This chain uses TRBV7-2 with TRBJ1-6, with D possibly matching TRBD1 (5 bases). CDR3 length equals 12 residues. Germline V lookup: CDR1 SGHTA, CDR2 FQGNSA. The V and J ends lost 8 bases and 10 bases respectively, with 12 bases between them. The CDR3 DNA is TGTGCCAGCCCGGGTCCAGGGTCACCCCTCCACTTT. Its translation: CASPGPGSPLHF.

This rearrangement joins TRBV29-1 to TRBJ2-1; 9 positions match TRBD2. CDR1 is SQVTM, CDR2 ANQGSEA, per germline. This CDR3 has 16 residues. V dropped 0 bases and J dropped 2; count of bases not matched to a gene: 5. In DNA, the CDR3 is TGCAGCGTTGAAGATCAGGGCGGGAGGGCCTACAATGAGCAGTTCTTC. The encoded protein is CSVEDQGGRAYNEQFF.

The rearrangement links TRBV10-3 to TRBJ2-2, with TRBD1 matching over 8 bases. With V trimmed by 10 bases and J by 1 base, 5 bases remained unmatched. The CDR3 sequence is 14 residues long. CDR1 is ENHRY and CDR2 is SYGVKD in the germline V gene. The CDR3 spells CATLGQGNTGELFF. CDR3 in DNA: TGTGCCACTCTTGGACAGGGGAACACCGGGGAGCTGTTTTTT.

The chain combines TRBV29-1 with TRBJ2-5; 9 bases are a match to TRBD2. The CDR3 is made up of 14 amino acids. Germline V gives CDR1 SQVTM, CDR2 ANQGSEA. Trimming removed 7 bases from V and 1 base from J; junction bases left unmatched: 7. The CDR3, as DNA: TGCAGCGCTGGCCTAGCGGGACCCCAAGAGACCCAGTACTTC. The encoded protein is CSAGLAGPQETQYF.